This TCR beta chain was sequenced during a study of T cell repertoires in cytomegalovirus infection. Study findings and constraints: The ex vivo response was dominated by HLA-C-restricted CMV-specific TCR beta clonotypes. Cumulative public TCR beta family frequency identified CMV carriers with the relevant HLA.

This clonotype has at least ten counts. Its antigen is currently unknown. The V gene end was trimmed by 3 bases and the J gene end by 5 bases; junction bases not matched to a gene: 7. Germline V CDR1 and CDR2: LNHNV, YYDKDF (reference sequence). The CDR3 length is 15 residues. From the reads, TCRdb called clonotypes with MiXCR, one entry per CDR3 protein. Among about 80,000 distinct CDR3 sequences listed, more than 3% were seen once. This receptor was taken from a human donor in good health (CMV status not recorded). Some clones in this sample may be carry-over from other donors' samples. Specimen: PBMCs. The gene calls are TRBV15 and TRBJ2-7; 10 nucleotides agree with TRBD1. The CDR3 region has the DNA TGTGCCACCAGCAGGACCGGGACAGGGGCCAACGAGCAGTACTTC. Protein product: CATSRTGTGANEQYF.